A single sample is the source of the 19 T cell receptor beta chains below, sequenced in a study of T cell clonotyping in hematopoietic cell transplantation. Time point in this sample: recipient sample about 28 days before transplant, after cytoreduction. Method: immunoSEQ multiplex PCR; TCRdb's copy keeps in-frame clones and lacks some. The top ten hold roughly 2.8% of the sample, which has about 43,000 clones, about 85% seen once. Here the sequenced sample was peripheral blood mononuclear cells, taken before stem cell transplant. The receptor source for this set is a man between 60 and 75 years old with acute myeloid leukemia. Some clones in this sample may be carry-over from other donors' samples.

The chain combines TRBV30 with TRBJ2-6; TRBD1 matches 8 bases. Germline V gene lookup returns CDR1 GTSNPN and CDR2 SVGIG (reference sequence). The CDR3 is made up of 17 amino acids. V lost 5 bases, J lost 0 bases, and 9 bases stayed unmatched. The CDR3 sequence: CAWDRDRSYSGANVLTF. CDR3 nucleotide sequence: TGTGCCTGGGATAGGGACAGGTCCTACTCTGGGGCCAACGTCCTGACTTTC.

This clone was found a few times. The V and J genes are TRBV4-2 and TRBJ1-1, with D uncertain. Trimming removed 0 bases at V and 10 bases at J, with 18 bases between. The CDR3 has 15 residues. Germline CDR1 and CDR2: LGHNA and YNFKEQ. CDR3 loop: CASSQDSPPIGLAFF. Written as DNA, the CDR3 is TGTGCCAGCAGCCAAGATTCCCCTCCCATCGGTTTAGCTTTCTTT.

This chain uses TRBV6-5 with TRBJ1-1, with a tentative D call TRBD1 (6 bases). V dropped 8 bases and J dropped 7 bases, with 20 bases sitting between them. In germline, CDR1 is MNHEY, CDR2 SVGAGI. This CDR3 spans 14 amino acids. The CDR3 sequence is CASSRGGYVVEAFF. CDR3 DNA: TGTGCCAGCTCGAGGGGGGGGTATGTTGTTGAAGCTTTCTTT.

The chain couples TRBV30 to TRBJ2-3; tentatively, D is TRBD1 (6 bases). The V end lost 0 bases, the J end lost 3 bases, and 7 bases lay between the germline ends. This CDR3 is 13 amino acids long. Per the germline V gene, CDR1 is GTSNPN and CDR2 is SVGIG (reference sequence). CDR3 sequence: CAWSVTGTDTQYF. Here the CDR3 DNA reads TGTGCCTGGAGTGTAACAGGGACAGATACGCAGTATTTT.

The chain carries TRBV4-3 and TRBJ1-1, with D unresolved. Per germline, CDR1 LGHNA and CDR2 YSLEER. With 4 bases removed from V and 2 bases from J, the gap between germline ends came to 14 bases. This CDR3 comprises 15 residues. The CDR3 DNA sequence: TGCGCCAGCAGCCCTGATTCGCAGTTTAACACTGAAGCTTTCTTT. Translating gives CASSPDSQFNTEAFF.

The chain employs TRBV29-1 and TRBJ2-7; TRBD2 agrees at 7 bases. Germline V CDR1 and CDR2: SQVTM, ANQGSEA. This CDR3 has 14 residues. J gave up 5 bases and V 0 bases, and 7 bases lay outside the gene matches. The CDR3 DNA reads as TGCAGCGTTGAAGATCTCCGGGGGGTCGACGAGCAGTACTTC. As protein: CSVEDLRGVDEQYF.

This chain uses TRBV9 with TRBJ1-6, with D perhaps TRBD1 (5 bases). Trimming shortened V by 0 bases and J by 0 bases, and 13 bases separated the two germline ends. The CDR3 runs 18 residues. Germline CDR1 and CDR2: SGDLS and YYNGEE. The CDR3 region is CASSVEVDGGSYNSPLHF. CDR3 sequence (DNA): TGTGCCAGCAGCGTAGAGGTTGATGGGGGCTCCTATAATTCACCCCTCCACTTT.

V and J are TRBV5-4 and TRBJ2-5; D gene unclear. The CDR3 length is 13 residues. V was cut by 1 base and J by 2 bases, with 6 bases left in between. From germline, CDR1 is SGHNT and CDR2 YYREEE (reference sequence). The CDR3 nucleotides are TGTGCCAGCAGCTTGCAGGTTCAAGAGACCCAGTACTTC. The encoded protein is CASSLQVQETQYF.

This rearrangement joins TRBV5-1 to TRBJ2-2, with D uncertain. V lost 2 bases and J 8 bases, leaving 4 bases between the germline ends. The germline CDR1 and CDR2 sequences are SGHRS and YFSETQ. The CDR3 has 11 amino acids. CDR3 in amino acids: CASSLDGELFF. The CDR3 region has the DNA TGCGCCAGCAGCTTAGATGGGGAGCTGTTTTTT.

The V call is TRBV5-1, the J call TRBJ2-5, with D perhaps matching TRBD2 (6 bases). There are 14 residues in the CDR3. Trimming shortened V by 7 bases and J by 2 bases, and 15 bases separated the two germline ends. Germline values: CDR1 SGHRS, CDR2 YFSETQ. Written as DNA, the CDR3 is TGCGCCAGCGGCGCCGGCGGGAATCAAGAGACCCAGTACTTC. Residues: CASGAGGNQETQYF.

This chain links TRBV28 with TRBJ1-1; D remains unclear. The CDR3 is made up of 11 amino acids. Germline assignment: CDR1 MDHEN and CDR2 SYDVKM. Trimming left V 3 bases short and J 4 bases short, with 3 bases between. Here the CDR3 reads CASSFLTEAFF. The CDR3 DNA sequence: TGTGCCAGCAGTTTTCTCACTGAAGCTTTCTTT.

The J gene is TRBJ1-3, the V gene TRBV19; D unresolved. Trimming cost V 3 bases and J 0 bases, with 12 bases left between them. The CDR3 is 16 amino acids. In germline, CDR1 is LNHDA, CDR2 SQIVND (reference sequence). CDR3 nucleotides: TGTGCCAGTAGTATTACCCAGGTAGTCTCTGGAAACACCATATATTTT. Translating it yields CASSITQVVSGNTIYF.

The chain employs TRBV19 and TRBJ1-6; D might be TRBD1 (5 bases). The V and J ends lost 3 bases and 8 bases respectively, with 11 bases between them. CDR1 LNHDA and CDR2 SQIVND come from the germline V gene (reference sequence). CDR3 length equals 14 residues. The CDR3 nucleotides are TGTGCCAGTAGTATCAGGGTCGACGATTCACCCCTCCACTTT. Its translation: CASSIRVDDSPLHF. Together with reference TRBV19 and TRBJ1-6, the CDR3 gives the full variable domain: DGGITQSPKYLFRKEGQNVTLSCEQNLNHDAMYWYRQDPGQGLRLIYYSQIVNDFQKGDIAEGYSVSREKKESFPLTVTSAQKNPTAFYLCASSIRVDDSPLHFGNGTRLTVT.

The chain is built from TRBV5-1 and TRBJ2-5; D perhaps matches TRBD2 (6 bases). This CDR3 comprises 14 residues. The V and J ends lost 4 bases and 10 bases respectively, with 20 bases between them. Germline loops: CDR1 SGHRS, CDR2 YFSETQ. In DNA, the CDR3 is TGCGCCAGCAGCCCATCGGACTACGGGGTCGGCCAGTACTTC. Its translation is CASSPSDYGVGQYF.

The V gene is TRBV28, the J gene TRBJ1-2; D is possibly TRBD1 (6 bases). Trimming stripped 2 bases from V and 0 bases from J, with 10 bases between. CDR1 and CDR2 from the germline V gene are MDHEN and SYDVKM. The CDR3 is made up of 15 amino acids. DNA for the CDR3: TGTGCCAGCAGTTTAGTCACAGGGCCTAACTATGGCTACACCTTC. Translation: CASSLVTGPNYGYTF.

This chain links TRBV7-8 with TRBJ1-6; TRBD1 agrees at 7 bases. V trimming: 6 bases; J trimming: 6 bases; junction bases outside the gene matches: 5. This CDR3 spans 14 amino acids. Germline CDR1 reads SGHVS; CDR2 reads FQNEAQ. CDR3 region: CASRVGTANSPLHF. The CDR3 region has the DNA TGTGCCAGCAGGGTCGGGACAGCTAATTCACCCCTCCACTTT.

The V gene is TRBV2, the J gene TRBJ2-3; TRBD2 might be the D (6 bases). Deletions cut 8 bases from V and 7 bases from J, with 16 bases between. Germline CDR1 and CDR2: SNHLY and FYNNEI. The CDR3 runs 13 residues. In DNA form, the CDR3 reads TGTGCCAGCCGAGTAGGAGGGGTGAATACGCAGTATTTT. Translated, it gives CASRVGGVNTQYF.

The gene calls are TRBV30 and TRBJ2-5, with 13 bases aligning to TRBD2. The ends lost 0 bases at V and 2 bases at J; junction bases unmatched: 0. Per germline, CDR1 GTSNPN and CDR2 SVGIG (reference sequence). The CDR3 loop spans 15 amino acids. The CDR3 spells CAWSVLAGGQETQYF. The CDR3 bases are TGTGCCTGGAGTGTACTAGCGGGGGGGCAAGAGACCCAGTACTTC.

In its sample, this clone was seen once. The rearrangement joins TRBV29-1 to TRBJ2-1; D is ambiguous. In germline, CDR1 is SQVTM, CDR2 ANQGSEA. Deletions cut 3 bases from V and 5 bases from J, with 11 bases between. CDR3 length: 13 residues. CDR3 sequence: CSVDGQGHNEQFF. Written as DNA, the CDR3 is TGCAGCGTTGACGGGCAAGGCCACAATGAGCAGTTCTTC.